Listed here is a single T cell receptor beta chain. Its antigen is currently unknown. The entry originates in a study of shared clonotypes between healthy human individuals. General study findings and limits: Sorted-subset sequencing, rarefaction showed, was incomplete despite large depth. All-four-donor shared clonotypes had higher generation probabilities than non-shared clonotypes did. Estimated richness was generally greater in naive than memory subsets.

CD4+ cells were split into CD45RA+ naive and CD45RA-negative memory subsets. The CDR3 runs to 14 residues. Germline assignment: CDR1 LNHDA and CDR2 SQIVND (reference sequence). Trimming removed 5 bases at V and 2 bases at J, with 10 bases between. This table comes from immunoSEQ multiplex PCR, and its TCRdb copy is limited to in-frame clones, with some not included. This sample has approximately 2,300,000 clones, with 92% found just once. This receptor was identified in a man between 18 and 35 years old in good health. Some clones in this sample may be carry-over from other donors' samples. Input material: naive CD4+ T cells from PBMCs. Described subset: CD45RA+ positively selected. The V call is TRBV19, the J call TRBJ1-5; possible D gene TRBD1, 5 bases. The CDR3 bases are TGTGCCAGTAGTTCCCGACAGCGCAATCAGCCCCAGCATTTT. Its protein product is CASSSRQRNQPQHF.